This paragraph covers one T cell receptor (beta chain) sequence. Its antigen is still unknown. Germline loops: CDR1 SEHNR, CDR2 FQNEAQ (reference sequence). The CDR3 extends over 15 amino acids. Trimming took 4 bases from V and 4 from J; bases not matched to a gene: 6. The TCR beta cDNA libraries contained unique molecular identifiers. MiXCR was run by TCRdb on the PCR reads, yielding one entry per CDR3 protein. Of hundreds of thousands of distinct CDR3 sequences in the sample, over 45% are singletons; the top ten hold around 11%. These data come from a study of post-analysis software for immune sequencing data. As for the study in general: Multiple sclerosis in the patients followed relapsing-remitting, secondary progressive and progressive-relapsing courses. Study results and caveats: F-measure co-clustering was strong for batch-matched samples. Compared with controls, patients had more of roughly five TRBV segments, including TRBV5-6, TRBV5-1 and TRBV20-1. Significantly lower normalized Chao1 diversity was found in patients with multiple sclerosis relative to controls.

V is TRBV7-9 and J is TRBJ2-3, with TRBD2 matching 9 bases. Sequenced input: blood. This clonotype was obtained from a girl under 10 years old with multiple sclerosis. CDR3 sequence: CASSSSGGPPDTQYF. The CDR3 region has the DNA TGTGCCAGCAGCTCGAGCGGGGGGCCCCCAGATACGCAGTATTTT. The full variable domain, rest sourced from reference TRBV7-9 and TRBJ2-3, is DTGVSQNPRHKITKRGQNVTFRCDPISEHNRLYWYRQTLGQGPEFLTYFQNEAQLEKSRLLSDRFSAERPKGSFSTLEIQRTEQGDSAMYLCASSSSGGPPDTQYFGPGTRLTVL.